Reported below is one T cell receptor (beta chain). The sample belongs to a study of blood T cell repertoires in COVID-19. Method: immunoSEQ multiplex PCR; TCRdb's copy keeps in-frame clones and lacks some. The sample lists roughly 290,000 clones; roughly 91% were seen once. The clonotype originates from a man aged 25-45 years with acute or convalescent COVID-19. Sequences were obtained from peripheral blood.

CDR3 coding DNA: TGTGCCAGCAGCAAAGGATTAACAGGGGCAAATCAGCCCCAGCATTTT. Residues: CASSKGLTGANQPQHF. The chain links TRBV21-1 to TRBJ1-5; the table's TRBD1 call for D was not verified on the DNA. TRBV21-1 is flagged as a pseudogene. The CDR3 length is 16 residues.